This T cell receptor beta chain was sequenced for a study of blood T cell repertoires in COVID-19. Background on the study: COVID-19 samples from acute and convalescent phases originated in the United States, Italy and Spain. In each case, the material was cDNA or gDNA derived from T cells, B-cell-depleted T cells, or PBMCs.

CDR1 is SEHNR and CDR2 is FQNEAQ in the germline V gene (reference sequence). The CDR3 length is 12 residues. Trimming took off 5 bases at V and 7 bases at J, with 8 bases between the two ends. In the original workflow: Amplification of reference gene primers provided the estimated nucleated cell counts. Only in-frame clones appear in the TCRdb table, and some are missing; sequencing was by immunoSEQ multiplex PCR. V, J and clone size were drawn from that table, and D and trimming were deduced from the DNA. The data hold fewer than 200,000 clones, with around 83% observed a single time. Sequencing was done on a sample of peripheral blood. The receptor was derived from a woman aged 60-75 years with acute or convalescent COVID-19. The chain combines TRBV7-9 with TRBJ1-4; D remains unclear. CDR3 residues: CASSQEAEKLFF. In DNA form, the CDR3 reads TGTGCCAGCAGCCAGGAGGCTGAAAAACTGTTTTTT.